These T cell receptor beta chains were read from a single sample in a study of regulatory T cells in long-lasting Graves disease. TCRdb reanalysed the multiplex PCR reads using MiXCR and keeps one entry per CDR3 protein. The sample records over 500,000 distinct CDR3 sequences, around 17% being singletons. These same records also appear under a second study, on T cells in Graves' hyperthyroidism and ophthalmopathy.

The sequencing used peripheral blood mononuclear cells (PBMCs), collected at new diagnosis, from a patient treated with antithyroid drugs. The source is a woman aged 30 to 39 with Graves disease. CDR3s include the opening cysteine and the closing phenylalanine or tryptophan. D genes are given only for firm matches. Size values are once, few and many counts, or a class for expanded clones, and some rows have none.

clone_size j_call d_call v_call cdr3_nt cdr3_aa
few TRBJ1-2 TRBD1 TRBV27 TGTGCCAGCAGTTTACGAGGACAGGCCTATGGCTACACCTTC CASSLRGQAYGYTF
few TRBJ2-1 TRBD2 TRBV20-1 TGCAGTGCTCTAATCGGGAGGGTATTTGTTATAAATGAGCAGTTCTTC CSALIGRVFVINEQFF
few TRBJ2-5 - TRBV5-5 TGTGCCAGCAGCGGGGCTGTTACCGGCCAAGAGACCCAGTACTTC CASSGAVTGQETQYF
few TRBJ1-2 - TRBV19 TGTGCCAGTAGTGCCGAAGTCCGGAGACATGGCTACACCTTC CASSAEVRRHGYTF
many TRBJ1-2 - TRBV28 TGTGCCAGCAGTTTTGGGGGGCTTTCTGGCTACACCTTC CASSFGGLSGYTF
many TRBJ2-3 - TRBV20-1 TGCAGTGCTAGACGGAGAGGGCTAACAGATACGCAGTATTTT CSARRRGLTDTQYF
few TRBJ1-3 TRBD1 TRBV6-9 TGTGCCAGCAGCTATACAGGGGTCTCTGGAAACACCATATATTTT CASSYTGVSGNTIYF
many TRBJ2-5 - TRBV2 TGTGCCAGCAGCACCCTCCTCACCCAGTACTTC CASSTLLTQYF
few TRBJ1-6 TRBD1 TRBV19 TGTGCCAGTAGTCCCAGGGACAGGCCTAATTCACCCCTCCACTTT CASSPRDRPNSPLHF
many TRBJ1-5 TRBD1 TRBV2 TGTGCCAGCAGTAAGCAGGGGGCGCAAGGCAATCAGCCCCAGCATTTT CASSKQGAQGNQPQHF
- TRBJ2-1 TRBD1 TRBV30 TGTGCCTGGAGAGCAAGGTATGGCCTTCCCCAGGGGGTCGACAATGAGCAGTTCTTC CAWRARYGLPQGVDNEQFF
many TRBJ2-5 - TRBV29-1 TGCAGCTCAACAACCCGAGGGGCGTTTGAGACCCAGTACTTC CSSTTRGAFETQYF
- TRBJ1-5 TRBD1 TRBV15 TGTGCCACCAGCACCCAACAGGGGCATCATCAGCCCCAGCATTTT CATSTQQGHHQPQHF
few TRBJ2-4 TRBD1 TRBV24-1 TGTGCCACCAGTGACACCGGGACAGGGGGCATTCAGTACTTC CATSDTGTGGIQYF
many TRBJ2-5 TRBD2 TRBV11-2 TGTGCCAGCAGCTTAGCCGGGAGGTACCAAGAGACCCAGTACTTC CASSLAGRYQETQYF
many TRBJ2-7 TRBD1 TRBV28 TGTGCCAGCAGTATAGGGGGACAGGGGGCAGAAGAGCAGTACTTC CASSIGGQGAEEQYF
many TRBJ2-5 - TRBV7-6 TGTGCCAGCAGCTTAATGGGCAGCCAAGAGACCCAGTACTTC CASSLMGSQETQYF
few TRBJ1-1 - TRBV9 TGTGCCAGCAGCGTTATCCAGGGCTTGAACACTGAAGCTTTCTTT CASSVIQGLNTEAFF
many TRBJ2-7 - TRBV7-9 TGTGCCAGCAGCTTTGGTGTCGGGAGCTCCTACGAGCAGTACTTC CASSFGVGSSYEQYF
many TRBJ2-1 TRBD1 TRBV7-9 TGTGCCAGCAGCGGGCGGACAGGCTCCTACAATGAGCAGTTCTTC CASSGRTGSYNEQFF
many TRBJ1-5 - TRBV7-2 TGTGCCAGCAGCTTCGGAGGGAATAGCAATCAGCCCCAGCATTTT CASSFGGNSNQPQHF
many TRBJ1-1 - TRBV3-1 TGTGCCAGCAGCCTCCAGACACGCGCGAGTGAAGCTTTCTTT CASSLQTRASEAFF
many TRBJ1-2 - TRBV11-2 TGTGCCAGCAGCCAAATGGGTGTAGGGGGCTACACCTTC CASSQMGVGGYTF
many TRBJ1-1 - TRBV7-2 TGTGCCAGCACCTCAGTCATGAACACTGAAGCTTTCTTT CASTSVMNTEAFF
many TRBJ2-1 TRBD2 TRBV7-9 TGTGCCAGCAGCCCCCGGACTAGCGGGAGGTGGGATGAGCAGTTCTTC CASSPRTSGRWDEQFF
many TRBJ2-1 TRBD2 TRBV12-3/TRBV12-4 TGTGCCAGCAGACTAGCGGGATTAGGAAATGAGCAGTTCTTC CASRLAGLGNEQFF
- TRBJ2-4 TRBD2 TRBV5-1 TGCGCCAGCAGCTCTGGAGGACTAGCGGGAGTCCAAAACATTCAGTACTTC CASSSGGLAGVQNIQYF
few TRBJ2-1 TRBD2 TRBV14 TGTGCCAGCAGCCAAACCCCGGGACTAGAGCAGTTCTTC CASSQTPGLEQFF
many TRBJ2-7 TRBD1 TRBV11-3 TGTGCCAGCAGCTTAGCGGGACAGGGCCCCTACGAGCAGTACTTC CASSLAGQGPYEQYF
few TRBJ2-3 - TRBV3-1 TGTGCCAGCAGACGAGTGGGGACAACTAGCACAGATACGCAGTATTTT CASRRVGTTSTDTQYF
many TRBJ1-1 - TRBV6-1 TGTGCCAGCAGTGAGATTATTAACACTGAAGCTTTCTTT CASSEIINTEAFF
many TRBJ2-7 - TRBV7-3 TGTGCCAGCAGCTTAAGGGGCGGCCAAAATAACGAGCAGTACTTC CASSLRGGQNNEQYF
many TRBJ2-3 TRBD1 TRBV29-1 TGCAGCCATCGGGGACAGGGGGGGGATACGCAGTATTTT CSHRGQGGDTQYF
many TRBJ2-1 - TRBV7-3 TGTGCCAGCAGCTCCCCGGAGGCCGTCAATGAGCAGTTCTTC CASSSPEAVNEQFF
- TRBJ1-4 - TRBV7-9 TGTGCCAGCAGTCCTGCTGGGGTCCATGAAAAACTGTTTTTT CASSPAGVHEKLFF
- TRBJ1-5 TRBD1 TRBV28 TGTGCCAGCCGCTACCCAGGGGGTAGCAATCAGCCCCAGCATTTT CASRYPGGSNQPQHF
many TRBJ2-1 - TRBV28 TGTGCCAGCAGTTTAAATTACCGGGTCCAAGCCTACAATGAGCAGTTCTTC CASSLNYRVQAYNEQFF
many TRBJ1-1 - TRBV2 TGTGCCAGCAGGAGCGACCTAAACACTGAAGCTTTCTTT CASRSDLNTEAFF
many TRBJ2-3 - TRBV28 TGTGCCAGCCGGGACACCTTCACACATACGCAGTATTTT CASRDTFTHTQYF
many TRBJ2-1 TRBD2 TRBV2 TGTGCCAGCGGTGCGGGAGTGGTATACAATGAGCAGTTCTTC CASGAGVVYNEQFF
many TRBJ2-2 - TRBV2 TGTGCCAGCAGTGAAGATCCAGGGGAGCTGTTTTTT CASSEDPGELFF
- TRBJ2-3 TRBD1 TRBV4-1 TGCGCCAGCAGCTCAACGACAGGGGAAAGCACAGATACGCAGTATTTT CASSSTTGESTDTQYF
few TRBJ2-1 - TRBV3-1 TGTGCCAGCACCTCGACGGCCACTGAGCAGTTCTTC CASTSTATEQFF
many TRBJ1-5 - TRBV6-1 TGTGCCAGCAGGGGGGGAAAAGGGGGTAATCAGCCCCAGCATTTT CASRGGKGGNQPQHF
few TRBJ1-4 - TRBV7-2 TGTGCCAGCAGCACCCAACCACCGGCAACTAATGAAAAACTGTTTTTT CASSTQPPATNEKLFF
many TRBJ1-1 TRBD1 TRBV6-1 TGTGCCAGCGTGAAGCTGGGACAGTTGAACACTGAAGCTTTCTTT CASVKLGQLNTEAFF
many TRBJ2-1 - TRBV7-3 TGTGCCAGCAGCTTAGGGCTAGCTGTAAATGAGCAGTTCTTC CASSLGLAVNEQFF
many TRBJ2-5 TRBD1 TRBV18 TGTGCCAGCTCACCAAACAGGGGCCAAGAGACCCAGTACTTC CASSPNRGQETQYF
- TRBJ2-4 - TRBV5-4 TGTGCCAGCAGCTTGATATCAGGTGACATTCAGTACTTC CASSLISGDIQYF